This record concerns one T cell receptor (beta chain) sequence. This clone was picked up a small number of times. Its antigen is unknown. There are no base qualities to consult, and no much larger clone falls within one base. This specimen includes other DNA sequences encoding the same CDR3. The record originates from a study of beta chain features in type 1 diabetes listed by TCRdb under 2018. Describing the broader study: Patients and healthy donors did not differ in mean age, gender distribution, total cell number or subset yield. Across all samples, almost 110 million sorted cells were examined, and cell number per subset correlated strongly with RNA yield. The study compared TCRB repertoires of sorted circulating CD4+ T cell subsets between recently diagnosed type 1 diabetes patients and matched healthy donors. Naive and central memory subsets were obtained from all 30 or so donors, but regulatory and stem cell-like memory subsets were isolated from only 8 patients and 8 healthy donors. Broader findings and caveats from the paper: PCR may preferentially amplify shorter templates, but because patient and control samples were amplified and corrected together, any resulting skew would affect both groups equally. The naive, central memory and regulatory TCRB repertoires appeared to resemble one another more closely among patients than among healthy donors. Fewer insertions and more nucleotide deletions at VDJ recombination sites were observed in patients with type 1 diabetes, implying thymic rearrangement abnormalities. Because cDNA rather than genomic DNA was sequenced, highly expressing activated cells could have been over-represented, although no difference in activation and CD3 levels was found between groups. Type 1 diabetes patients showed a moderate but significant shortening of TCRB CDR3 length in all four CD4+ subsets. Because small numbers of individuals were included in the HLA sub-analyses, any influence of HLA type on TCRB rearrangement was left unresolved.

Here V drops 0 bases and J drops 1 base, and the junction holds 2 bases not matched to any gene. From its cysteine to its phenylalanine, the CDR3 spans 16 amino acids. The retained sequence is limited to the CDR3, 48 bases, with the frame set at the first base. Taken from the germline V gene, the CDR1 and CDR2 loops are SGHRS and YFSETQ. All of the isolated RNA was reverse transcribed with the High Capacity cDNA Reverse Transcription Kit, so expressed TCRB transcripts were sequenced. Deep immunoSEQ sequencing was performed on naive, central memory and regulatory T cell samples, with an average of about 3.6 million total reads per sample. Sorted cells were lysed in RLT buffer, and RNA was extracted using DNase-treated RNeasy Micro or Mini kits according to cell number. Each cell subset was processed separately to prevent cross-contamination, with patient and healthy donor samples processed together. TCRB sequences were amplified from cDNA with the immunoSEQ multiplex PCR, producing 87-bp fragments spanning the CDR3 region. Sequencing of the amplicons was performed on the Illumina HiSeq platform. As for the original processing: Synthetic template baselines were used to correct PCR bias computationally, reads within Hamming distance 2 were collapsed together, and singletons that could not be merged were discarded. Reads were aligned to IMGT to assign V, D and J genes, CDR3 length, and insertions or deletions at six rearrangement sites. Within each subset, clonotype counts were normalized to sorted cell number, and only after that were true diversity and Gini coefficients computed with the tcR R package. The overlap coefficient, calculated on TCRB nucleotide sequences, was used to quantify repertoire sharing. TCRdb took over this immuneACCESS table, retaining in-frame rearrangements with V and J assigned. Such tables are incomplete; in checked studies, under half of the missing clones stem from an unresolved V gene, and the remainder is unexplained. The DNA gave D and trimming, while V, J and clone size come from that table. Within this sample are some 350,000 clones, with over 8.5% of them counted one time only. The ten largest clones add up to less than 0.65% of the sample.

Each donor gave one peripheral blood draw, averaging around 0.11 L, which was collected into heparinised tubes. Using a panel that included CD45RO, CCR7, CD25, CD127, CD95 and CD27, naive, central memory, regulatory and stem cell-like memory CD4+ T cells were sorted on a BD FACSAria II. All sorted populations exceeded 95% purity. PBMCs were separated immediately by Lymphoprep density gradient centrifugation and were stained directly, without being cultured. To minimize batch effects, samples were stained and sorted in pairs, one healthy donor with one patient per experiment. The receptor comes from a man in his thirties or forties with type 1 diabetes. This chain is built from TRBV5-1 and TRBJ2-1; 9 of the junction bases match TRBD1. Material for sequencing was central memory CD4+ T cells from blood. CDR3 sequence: CASSLDGQGSYNEQFF. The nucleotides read TGCGCCAGCAGCTTGGACGGACAGGGGTCCTACAATGAGCAGTTCTTC.